The 15 T cell receptor beta chains in this list originate from one sample, sequenced in a study of T-cell memory formation after mild COVID-19. A single record per CDR3 protein comes from TCRdb applying MiXCR to the 5' RACE reads. The repertoire has some 320,000 distinct CDR3 sequences, roughly an eighth of them found once; the top ten carry 21%. The sequenced material came from PBMCs or a T cell subset sorted from them (not recorded which). These receptors originate from a man aged 18-30 years who had mild COVID-19 (a few samples of this study predate the infection). Cell type and time point are not known.

This clonotype was seen many times. V and J are TRBV20-1 and TRBJ1-2; no clear D. This CDR3 has 12 residues. The V gene's germline CDR1 is DFQATT and CDR2 SNEGSKA (reference sequence). V gave up 6 bases and J gave up 4 bases, with 12 bases separating them. CDR3 nucleotides: TGCAGTGCAGGAGGACCGCGCTATGGCTACACCTTC. Residues: CSAGGPRYGYTF.

The sample holds a few counts of this clonotype. The chain has TRBV5-1 and TRBJ2-3, with D perhaps TRBD2 (6 bases). The V and J ends lost 0 bases and 4 bases respectively, with 18 bases between them. The CDR3 sequence is 17 residues long. Germline values: CDR1 SGHRS, CDR2 YFSETQ. The CDR3 DNA sequence: TGCGCCAGCAGCTTGGGATCGGCTAGCGTGCGGGCAGATACGCAGTATTTT. Amino acid sequence: CASSLGSASVRADTQYF.

This clonotype came up a few times. The V call is TRBV6-5, the J call TRBJ2-5; TRBD1 or TRBD2 may be the D gene (5 bases each). Deletions cut 7 bases from V and 0 bases from J, with 9 bases between. This CDR3 contains 13 residues. Germline assignment: CDR1 MNHEY and CDR2 SVGAGI. CDR3 sequence: CASTRGDQETQYF. CDR3 nucleotide sequence: TGTGCCAGCACTCGAGGGGACCAAGAGACCCAGTACTTC.

This clonotype was picked up a small number of times. This chain connects TRBV12-3 or TRBV12-4 to TRBJ1-6; D gene unclear. CDR3 length: 16 residues. Trimming removed 5 bases at V and 0 bases at J, with 11 bases between. The CDR3: CASSHLLSSYNSPLHF. The CDR3 DNA sequence: TGTGCCAGCAGTCACTTGCTTAGCTCCTATAATTCACCCCTCCACTTT.

This clonotype was seen repeatedly, ten times or more. V usage is TRBV9 and J usage is TRBJ2-1, with 8 bases that match TRBD2. V shed 0 bases, J shed 4 bases, and the junction held 3 bases outside the gene matches. CDR1 and CDR2 from the germline V gene are SGDLS and YYNGEE. The CDR3 contains 15 residues. The chain's CDR3 is CASSVAGGQYNEQFF. In DNA, the CDR3 is TGTGCCAGCAGCGTAGCGGGGGGGCAGTACAATGAGCAGTTCTTC.

The chain uses TRBV24-1 and TRBJ2-3; D call uncertain. Germline CDR1 reads KGHDR; CDR2 reads SFDVKD. CDR3 length equals 13 residues. With 3 bases removed from V and 2 bases from J, the gap between germline ends came to 5 bases. Written as DNA, the CDR3 is TGTGCCACCAGTGATAAACCCACAGATACGCAGTATTTT. Its protein product is CATSDKPTDTQYF.

This clonotype was counted a few times. The V gene is TRBV6-2 or TRBV6-3, the J gene TRBJ1-1; D uncertain. Germline values: CDR1 MNHEY, CDR2 SVGEGT. CDR3 length: 15 residues. V was clipped by 6 bases and J by 1 base, with 15 bases between them. CDR3 amino acids: CASSPPQDPNTEAFF. CDR3 sequence (DNA): TGTGCCAGCAGCCCTCCCCAGGATCCGAACACTGAAGCTTTCTTT.

This clonotype was recorded a few times. V is TRBV10-3 and J is TRBJ2-3, with D tentatively TRBD1 or TRBD2 (5 bases each). The CDR3 is 12 amino acids. V lost 7 bases and J lost 3, with 8 bases in between. Germline lookup yields CDR1 ENHRY and CDR2 SYGVKD. The CDR3 loop is CAITGGTDTQYF. In DNA form, the CDR3 reads TGTGCCATCACTGGGGGTACAGATACGCAGTATTTT.

V and J are TRBV11-3 and TRBJ2-3; a weak D match, TRBD1 (5 bases). The CDR3 length is 15 residues. In germline, CDR1 is SGHNT, CDR2 YENEEA. The germline V and J ends were trimmed by 3 bases and 1 base, with 11 bases remaining between them. CDR3 DNA sequence: TGTGCCAGCAGCTTCCAGGGTTACGGCACAGATACGCAGTATTTT. This encodes CASSFQGYGTDTQYF.

This chain links TRBV5-1 with TRBJ2-5; 9 positions match TRBD2. From germline, CDR1 is SGHRS and CDR2 YFSETQ. The junction had 3 bases not matched to a gene; V was cut back by 0 bases and J by 0 bases. This CDR3 spans 16 amino acids. CDR3 amino acids: CASSLGVAGDQETQYF. The DNA of the CDR3 is TGCGCCAGCAGCTTGGGAGTAGCGGGGGACCAAGAGACCCAGTACTTC.

This chain uses TRBV6-6 with TRBJ1-1; the match to TRBD1 covers 8 bases. The J segment lost 7 bases and the V segment lost 0 bases, leaving 10 bases of the junction unmatched. The V gene's germline CDR1 is MNHNY and CDR2 SVGAGI (reference sequence). This CDR3 has 16 amino acids. CDR3 in amino acids: CASSYSTTGGANEAFF. The CDR3 nucleotides are TGTGCCAGCAGTTACTCGACTACAGGGGGAGCGAATGAAGCTTTCTTT.

The chain joins TRBV7-2 to TRBJ1-2, with TRBD1 matching over 10 bases. The ends lost 5 bases at V and 8 bases at J; junction bases unmatched: 11. The CDR3 totals 15 residues. The V gene's germline CDR1 is SGHTA and CDR2 FQGNSA. The CDR3 DNA reads TGTGCCAGCAGCCTAATGGGACAGGGGATTGGAGGCTACACCTTC. Protein: CASSLMGQGIGGYTF.

This clonotype was counted at least ten times. V is TRBV10-1 and J is TRBJ2-3; 9 bases agree with TRBD2. V lost 5 bases, J lost 3 bases, and 9 bases stayed unmatched. The germline V gene has CDR1 WNHNN and CDR2 SYGVQD (reference sequence). CDR3 length: 16 amino acids. In DNA form, the CDR3 reads TGCGCCAGCAGTAGGTTCGCGGGGGGGCGGACAGATACGCAGTATTTT. Amino acid sequence: CASSRFAGGRTDTQYF.

This clonotype came up many times. The CDR3 coding sequence is TGCGCCAGCAGCTTTGGACAGACACAAGAGACCCAGTACTTC. Encoded protein: CASSFGQTQETQYF. The chain uses TRBV5-1 and TRBJ2-5; a possible D gene is TRBD1 (6 bases). Looked up from germline, CDR1 is SGHRS and CDR2 is YFSETQ. The CDR3 has 14 amino acids. Trimming shortened V by 2 bases and J by 2 bases, and 10 bases separated the two germline ends.

This clonotype showed up just a few times. This chain uses TRBV3-1 with TRBJ2-1; D remains unclear. The CDR3 totals 12 residues. Germline CDR1 LGHDT, CDR2 YNNKEL (reference sequence). The V end was cut by 0 bases, the J end by 9 bases, with 6 bases between. The CDR3 DNA sequence: TGTGCCAGCAGCCAAGAAGGGCGTGAGCAGTTCTTC. This gives the protein CASSQEGREQFF.